The 30 T cell receptor beta chains in this list originate from one sample, sequenced in a study of T cell responses to AZD1222 COVID-19 vaccine. Only in-frame clones appear in the TCRdb table, and some are missing; sequencing was by immunoSEQ multiplex PCR. The repertoire has some 86,000 clones, less than 95% of them found once; the top ten carry less than 6%. This specimen consisted of peripheral blood, obtained 28 days after the second AZD1222 dose. The receptors here all came from an adult who received the AZD1222 COVID-19 vaccine.

The chain has TRBV15 and TRBJ1-6; 7 bases fit TRBD1. This CDR3 is 15 amino acids long. Per germline, CDR1 LNHNV and CDR2 YYDKDF (reference sequence). J gave up 7 bases and V 4 bases, and 7 bases lay outside the gene matches. This CDR3 is CATSTDDRANSPLHF. In DNA, the CDR3 is TGTGCCACCAGCACAGACGACAGGGCAAATTCACCCCTCCACTTT.

The chain employs TRBV19 and TRBJ1-6; TRBD1 is a possible D gene (6 bases). CDR3 size: 15 residues. The V end was cut by 3 bases, the J end by 6 bases, with 12 bases between. Germline V gives CDR1 LNHDA, CDR2 SQIVND (reference sequence). CDR3 sequence: CASSMDSTGNSPLHF. For the CDR3, the DNA is TGTGCCAGTAGTATGGATTCGACAGGTAATTCACCCCTCCACTTT.

The gene calls are TRBV6-5 and TRBJ1-4; D is possibly TRBD1 (6 bases). Germline V gives CDR1 MNHEY, CDR2 SVGAGI. The CDR3 covers 14 residues. V was pared by 5 bases and J by 8 bases, with 15 bases between. CDR3 sequence (DNA): TGTGCCAGCAGTCACAGGGAGGGAGGAGAAAAACTGTTTTTT. It translates to CASSHREGGEKLFF.

This rearrangement joins TRBV6-6 to TRBJ1-5; D is possibly TRBD1 (5 bases). The germline V and J ends were trimmed by 4 bases and 3 bases, with 10 bases remaining between them. This CDR3 contains 14 residues. Per germline, CDR1 MNHNY and CDR2 SVGAGI (reference sequence). CDR3 sequence: CASSLQEINQPQHF. The CDR3, as DNA: TGTGCCAGCAGTTTACAGGAGATCAATCAGCCCCAGCATTTT.

Only one count was recorded for this clone. The chain recombines TRBV5-1 with TRBJ2-3, with D possibly being TRBD1 or TRBD2 (6 bases each). CDR3 length equals 15 residues. CDR1 and CDR2 from the germline V gene are SGHRS and YFSETQ. The V gene lost 2 bases and the J gene lost 3 bases, with 13 bases spanning the gap. CDR3 nucleotides: TGCGCCAGCAGCTTCCAAGGGGGGAGTACAGATACGCAGTATTTT. It translates to CASSFQGGSTDTQYF.

The gene calls are TRBV30 and TRBJ2-1, with 10 bases aligning to TRBD1. Germline V gene data show CDR1 as GTSNPN and CDR2 as SVGIG (reference sequence). V shed 3 bases, J shed 4 bases, and the junction held 9 bases outside the gene matches. The CDR3 is 16 amino acids. The CDR3 DNA follows: TGTGCCTGGAGCGGCCTCCGGGACAGGGGTTACAATGAGCAGTTCTTC. Translating it yields CAWSGLRDRGYNEQFF.

V and J are TRBV6-5 and TRBJ2-1, with 9 bases that match TRBD1. The CDR3 loop spans 14 amino acids. Germline V lookup: CDR1 MNHEY, CDR2 SVGAGI. V trimming: 7 bases; J trimming: 7 bases; junction bases outside the gene matches: 8. Here the CDR3 reads CASTYGQGWNEQFF. The CDR3 region has the DNA TGTGCCAGCACCTATGGACAGGGGTGGAATGAGCAGTTCTTC.

The rearrangement links TRBV6-6 to TRBJ1-5; 7 positions agree with TRBD1. Unmatched junction bases numbered 6, after V lost 3 bases and J lost 7 bases. Germline CDR1 and CDR2: MNHNY and SVGAGI (reference sequence). This CDR3 has 14 amino acids. The CDR3 nucleotides read TGTGCCAGCAGTTATCAGGGACAGCAACAGCCCCAGCATTTT. The encoded protein is CASSYQGQQQPQHF.

This clone was seen just once. The chain is built from TRBV7-9 and TRBJ2-3, with 8 bases identical to TRBD2. V trimming: 5 bases; J trimming: 3 bases; junction bases outside the gene matches: 10. CDR1 and CDR2 from the germline V gene are SEHNR and FQNEAQ (reference sequence). The CDR3 has 16 residues. The CDR3 protein is CASSGTSGVGTDTQYF. DNA of the CDR3: TGTGCCAGCAGCGGCACTAGCGGTGTCGGTACAGATACGCAGTATTTT.

V gene TRBV7-9 combines with J gene TRBJ1-5; D gene ambiguous. Trimming removed 1 base at V and 3 bases at J, with 10 bases between. The CDR3 spans 15 residues. The germline gives CDR1 SEHNR, CDR2 FQNEAQ (reference sequence). The CDR3, as DNA: TGTGCCAGCAGCTTAGGAGGGCAGGACAATCAGCCCCAGCATTTT. Its translation is CASSLGGQDNQPQHF. Full variable domain (missing parts from reference TRBV7-9 and TRBJ1-5): DTGVSQNPRHKITKRGQNVTFRCDPISEHNRLYWYRQTLGQGPEFLTYFQNEAQLEKSRLLSDRFSAERPKGSFSTLEIQRTEQGDSAMYLCASSLGGQDNQPQHFGDGTRLSIL.

J is TRBJ2-7 and V is TRBV7-2; 11 bases agree with TRBD2. The germline V gene encodes CDR1 SGHTA and CDR2 FQGNSA. J lost 0 bases, V lost 5 bases, and 3 bases had no gene match. This CDR3 has 15 amino acids. The CDR3 sequence: CASSPGLAVSYEQYF. DNA for the CDR3: TGTGCCAGCAGCCCGGGACTAGCGGTCTCCTACGAGCAGTACTTC.

This chain connects TRBV2 to TRBJ1-5, with D uncertain. CDR1 and CDR2 (germline): SNHLY, FYNNEI. The V and J ends lost 4 bases and 10 bases respectively, with 8 bases between them. This CDR3 spans 11 amino acids. DNA of the CDR3: TGTGCCAGCAGTGTTTTCGGTCCCCAGCATTTT. It translates to CASSVFGPQHF.

The gene calls are TRBV30 and TRBJ1-5, with D perhaps matching TRBD1 (6 bases). Between the trimmed V and J ends, which lost 5 bases and 6 bases, there was a span of 14 bases. This CDR3 contains 13 residues. The germline V gene has CDR1 GTSNPN and CDR2 SVGIG (reference sequence). CDR3 in amino acids: CAWGRGGSQPQHF. The CDR3 DNA reads TGTGCCTGGGGAAGGGGGGGGTCTCAGCCCCAGCATTTT.

The chain combines TRBV5-6 with TRBJ1-4; 9 bases fit TRBD1. J lost 11 bases, V lost 4 bases, and 12 bases had no gene match. Germline values: CDR1 SGHDT, CDR2 YYEEEE. The CDR3 contains 15 residues. The CDR3 coding sequence is TGTGCCAGCAGCCTAGGACAGGGGCAAATGAGGAAACTGTTTTTT. This sequence encodes CASSLGQGQMRKLFF.

DNA for the CDR3: TGCGCCAGCAGCACCCAGCGGGGAGACAATGAGCAGTTCTTC. It is translated as CASSTQRGDNEQFF. The rearrangement joins TRBV4-1 to TRBJ2-1; 7 nucleotides agree with TRBD2. Losses at the gene ends were 5 bases for V and 5 bases for J; bases not matched to a gene: 6. The CDR3 consists of 14 residues. CDR1 is MGHRA and CDR2 is YSYEKL in the germline V gene.

The chain recombines TRBV5-5 with TRBJ1-5; 12 bases are shared with TRBD1. This CDR3 comprises 15 residues. The germline V gene encodes CDR1 SGHKS and CDR2 YYEKEE (reference sequence). The V segment lost 4 bases and the J segment 5 bases; nucleotides outside the gene matches: 4. CDR3 loop: CASSGTGGADQPQHF. The DNA for the CDR3 is TGTGCCAGCAGCGGGACAGGGGGCGCGGATCAGCCCCAGCATTTT.

The V call is TRBV9, the J call TRBJ2-3; possibly TRBD2 for D (5 bases). Trimming removed 0 bases at V and 2 bases at J, with 16 bases between. This CDR3 has 17 residues. Germline values: CDR1 SGDLS, CDR2 YYNGEE. In DNA, the CDR3 is TGTGCCAGCAGCGTAGGTTCCGGCGGAGGATTCACAGATACGCAGTATTTT. It yields the protein CASSVGSGGGFTDTQYF. The entire variable domain, with the rest obtained from reference TRBV9 and TRBJ2-3, is as follows: DSGVTQTPKHLITATGQRVTLRCSPRSGDLSVYWYQQSLDQGLQFLIQYYNGEERAKGNILERFSAQQFPDLHSELNLSSLELGDSALYFCASSVGSGGGFTDTQYFGPGTRLTVL.

J is TRBJ1-4 and V is TRBV28, with 8 bases that match TRBD1. In germline, CDR1 is MDHEN, CDR2 SYDVKM. The trim removed 6 bases at V and 6 bases at J, leaving 3 bases unmatched. This CDR3 region has 13 residues. The CDR3: CASRPTGDEKLFF. CDR3 DNA sequence: TGTGCCAGCAGGCCGACAGGGGATGAAAAACTGTTTTTT.

This chain uses TRBV10-2 with TRBJ2-1; D is unresolved. This CDR3 has 13 residues. Germline lookup yields CDR1 WSHSY and CDR2 SAAADI. The V and J ends lost 0 bases and 10 bases respectively, with 10 bases between them. The CDR3 spells CASSESRITEQFF. CDR3 DNA: TGCGCCAGCAGTGAGTCGAGGATCACCGAGCAGTTCTTC.

The sample holds a few counts of this clone. The V call is TRBV3-1 (or the pseudogene TRBV3-2), the J call TRBJ1-5; unclear D gene. This CDR3 is built from 13 residues. CDR1 is LGHDT, CDR2 YNNKEL, per germline (reference sequence). Trimming shortened V by 1 base and J by 4 bases, and 5 bases separated the two germline ends. As DNA, the CDR3 is TGTGCCAGCAGCCAAGGGTGGAATCAGCCCCAGCATTTT. Encoded protein: CASSQGWNQPQHF.

The chain joins TRBV20-1 to TRBJ1-2; D is unresolved. V shed 4 bases and J shed 8 bases, with 11 bases lying between them. Germline V CDR1 and CDR2: DFQATT, SNEGSKA (reference sequence). The CDR3 sequence is 11 residues long. CDR3 in DNA: TGCAGTGCTACGTTTCTGGGAGGCTACACCTTC. This codes for CSATFLGGYTF.

CDR3 nucleotides: TGTGCCAGCAGCCACGGTCACCAGGGTTGGCAGTTCTTC. Translated: CASSHGHQGWQFF. The chain has TRBV3-1 (or the pseudogene TRBV3-2) and TRBJ2-1, with D maybe TRBD1 (5 bases). This CDR3 contains 13 residues. V lost 3 bases and J 12 bases, leaving 15 bases between the germline ends. From germline, CDR1 is LGHDT and CDR2 YNNKEL (reference sequence).

The chain uses TRBV6-1 and TRBJ1-4; 7 bases line up with TRBD1. Germline assignment: CDR1 MNHNS and CDR2 SASEGT. The CDR3 has 17 amino acids. With V trimmed by 4 bases and J by 4 bases, 12 bases remained unmatched. The CDR3: CASSVGAGGPFNEKLFF. CDR3 nucleotides: TGTGCCAGCAGTGTAGGGGCAGGGGGGCCGTTTAATGAAAAACTGTTTTTT.

The CDR3: CASSPLGSNTEAFF. CDR3 bases: TGTGCCAGCAGCCCACTTGGGTCCAACACTGAAGCTTTCTTT. This rearrangement joins TRBV13 to TRBJ1-1, with unresolved D. CDR1 PRHDT and CDR2 FYEKMQ come from the germline V gene (reference sequence). V dropped 5 bases and J dropped 2 bases, with 12 bases sitting between them. There are 14 residues in the CDR3.

This chain uses TRBV5-1 with TRBJ2-3; 14 bases agree with TRBD2. The V segment lost 4 bases and the J segment 1 base; nucleotides outside the gene matches: 2. Germline V gene lookup returns CDR1 SGHRS and CDR2 YFSETQ. This CDR3 has 16 amino acids. The CDR3 region has the DNA TGCGCCAGCAGCCCGGGACTAGCGGGGGGCACAGATACGCAGTATTTT. Protein product: CASSPGLAGGTDTQYF.

CDR3 loop: CASSESGTGTEAFF. In DNA form, the CDR3 reads TGCGCCAGCAGTGAGTCAGGGACGGGCACTGAAGCTTTCTTT. The rearrangement uses TRBV10-1 and TRBJ1-1, with a tentative D call TRBD1 (5 bases). CDR3 length: 14 amino acids. Between the trimmed V and J ends, which lost 0 bases and 4 bases, there was a span of 9 bases. From germline, CDR1 is WNHNN and CDR2 SYGVQD (reference sequence).

V gene TRBV6-5 combines with J gene TRBJ2-1; D is unresolved. The ends were cut back, 0 bases at V and 6 bases at J, with 15 bases in the middle. Germline V gene data show CDR1 as MNHEY and CDR2 as SVGAGI. This CDR3 spans 16 amino acids. Here the CDR3 DNA reads TGTGCCAGCAGTTACTCTATTGGAGTCGTCTTCAATGAGCAGTTCTTC. Its translation is CASSYSIGVVFNEQFF.

J is TRBJ1-6 and V is TRBV24-1, with TRBD1 matching over 7 bases. Germline V gives CDR1 KGHDR, CDR2 SFDVKD. The V and J ends lost 6 bases and 6 bases, in that order; junction bases with no gene match: 4. CDR3 length: 14 amino acids. CDR3 nucleotides: TGTGCCACCAGTCCGGGACAGCTTAATTCACCCCTCCACTTT. Translation gives CATSPGQLNSPLHF.

V gene TRBV6-5 combines with J gene TRBJ1-6, with D uncertain. CDR1 is MNHEY and CDR2 is SVGAGI in the germline V gene. V gave up 8 bases and J gave up 15 bases, with 20 bases separating them. The CDR3 consists of 13 residues. Here the CDR3 DNA reads TGTGCCAGCCACCAAACGGAGGGTGGCAACCTCCACTTT. Its translation is CASHQTEGGNLHF.

V is TRBV9 and J is TRBJ2-1, with D possibly called TRBD1 or TRBD2 (5 bases each). This CDR3 comprises 13 residues. The germline V and J ends were trimmed by 7 bases and 8 bases, with 16 bases remaining between them. Germline-derived CDR1 and CDR2 are SGDLS and YYNGEE. The chain's CDR3 is CASARGPSYEQFF. The CDR3 DNA reads TGTGCCAGCGCGAGGGGACCCTCTTATGAGCAGTTCTTC.